This TCR beta chain was retrieved from a study of T cells in Graves' hyperthyroidism and ophthalmopathy. This clonotype was seen a handful of times. Its antigen is not known. Exclusion criteria comprised uncontrolled infection, other autoimmune disease, pregnancy or lactation. Using around 10 ml of fresh peripheral blood, PBMCs were prepared. Amplified TCR beta CDR3 regions came from RNA transcripts. When the TCR CDR3 underwent first-round RT-PCR, the HTBI primer set was used. TCRdb recomputed calls from the multiplex PCR reads with MiXCR, one row per CDR3 protein. The sample consists of 300,000 to 400,000 distinct CDR3 sequences, approximately 15% of them appearing once. The CDR3 is 17 residues long. Looked up from germline, CDR1 is ENHRY and CDR2 is SYGVKD. V trimming: 5 bases; J trimming: 2 bases; junction bases outside the gene matches: 12. Study observations and caveats: The model anticipated ophthalmopathy a median about six months pre-onset. Separating ophthalmopathy from stable hyperthyroidism was achieved by a 13 V-J model.

The sequencing input was blood. The V and J genes are TRBV10-3 and TRBJ2-3; 8 bases fit TRBD1. The source of this sequence is a woman aged 25 to 39 with Graves' ophthalmopathy. The CDR3 nucleotides are TGTGCCATCAGTCCCTCCGACAGGGGCCTACTCACAGATACGCAGTATTTT. It encodes CAISPSDRGLLTDTQYF.